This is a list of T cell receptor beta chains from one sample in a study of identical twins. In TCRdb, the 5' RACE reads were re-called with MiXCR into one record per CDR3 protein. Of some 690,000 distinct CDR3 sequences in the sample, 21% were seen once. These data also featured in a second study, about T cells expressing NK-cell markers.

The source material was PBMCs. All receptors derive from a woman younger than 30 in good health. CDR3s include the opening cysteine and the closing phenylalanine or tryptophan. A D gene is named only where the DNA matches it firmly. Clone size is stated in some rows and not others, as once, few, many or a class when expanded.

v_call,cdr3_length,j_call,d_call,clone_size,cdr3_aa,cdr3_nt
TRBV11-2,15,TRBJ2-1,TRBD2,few,CASSNLAGGMDEQFF,TGTGCCAGCAGCAACCTAGCGGGAGGGATGGATGAGCAGTTCTTC
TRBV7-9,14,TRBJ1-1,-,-,CASSFQGEVTEAFF,TGTGCCAGCAGCTTCCAGGGTGAGGTCACTGAAGCTTTCTTT
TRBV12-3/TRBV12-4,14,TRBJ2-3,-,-,CASTLMLRTDTQYF,TGTGCCAGCACCCTTATGCTCCGCACAGATACGCAGTATTTT
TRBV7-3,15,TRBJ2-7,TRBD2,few,CASSPLPAGGHEQYF,TGTGCCAGCAGCCCCCTCCCAGCGGGGGGTCACGAGCAGTACTTC
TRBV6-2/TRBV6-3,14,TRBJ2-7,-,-,CASRPGTMSYEQYF,TGTGCCAGCAGACCTGGGACGATGTCCTACGAGCAGTACTTC
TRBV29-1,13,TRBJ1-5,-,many,CSVGWGRNQPQHF,TGCAGCGTTGGTTGGGGACGCAATCAGCCCCAGCATTTT
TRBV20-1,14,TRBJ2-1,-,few,CSALETSSYNEQFF,TGCAGTGCCTTGGAGACTTCCTCCTACAATGAGCAGTTCTTC
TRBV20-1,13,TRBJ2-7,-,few,CSAPGTREDEQYF,TGCAGTGCCCCCGGCACGAGGGAAGACGAGCAGTACTTC
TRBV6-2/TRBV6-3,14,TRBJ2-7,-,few,CASRRDGNGYEQYF,TGTGCCAGCAGAAGAGACGGTAACGGCTACGAGCAGTACTTC
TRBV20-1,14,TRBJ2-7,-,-,CSVSVRTNSYEQYF,TGCAGTGTCAGCGTGCGGACTAACTCCTACGAGCAGTACTTC